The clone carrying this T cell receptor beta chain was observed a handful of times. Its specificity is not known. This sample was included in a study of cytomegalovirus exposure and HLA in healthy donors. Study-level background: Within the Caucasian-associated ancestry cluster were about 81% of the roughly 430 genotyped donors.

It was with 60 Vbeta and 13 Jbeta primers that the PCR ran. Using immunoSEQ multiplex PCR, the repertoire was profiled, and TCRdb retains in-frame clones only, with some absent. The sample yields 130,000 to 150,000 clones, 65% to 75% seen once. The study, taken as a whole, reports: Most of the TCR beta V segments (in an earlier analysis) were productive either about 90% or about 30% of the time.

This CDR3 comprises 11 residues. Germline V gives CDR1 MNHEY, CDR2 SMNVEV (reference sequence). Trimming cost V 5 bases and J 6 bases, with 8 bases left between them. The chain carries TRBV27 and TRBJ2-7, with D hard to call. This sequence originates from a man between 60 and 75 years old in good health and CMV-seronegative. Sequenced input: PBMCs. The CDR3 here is CASSNLGEQYF. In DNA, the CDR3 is TGTGCCAGCAGTAATCTAGGCGAGCAGTACTTC.